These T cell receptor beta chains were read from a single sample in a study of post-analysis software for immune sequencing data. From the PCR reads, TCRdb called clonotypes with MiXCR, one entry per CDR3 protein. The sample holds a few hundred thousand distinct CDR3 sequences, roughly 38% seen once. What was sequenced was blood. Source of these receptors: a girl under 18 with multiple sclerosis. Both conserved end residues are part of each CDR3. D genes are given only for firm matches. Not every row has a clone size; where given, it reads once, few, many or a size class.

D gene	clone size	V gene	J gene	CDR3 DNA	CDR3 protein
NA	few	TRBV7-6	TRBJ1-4	TGTGCCAGCAGCTTAGCGCGCCACGGACCAACTAATGAAAAACTGTTTTTT	CASSLARHGPTNEKLFF
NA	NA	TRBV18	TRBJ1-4	TGTGCCAGCTCACACCCTTCGGGGGGAGGAGAAAAACTGTTTTTT	CASSHPSGGGEKLFF
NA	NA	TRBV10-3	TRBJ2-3	TGTGCCACCCAAAGAGGGGTCGACACAGATACGCAGTATTTT	CATQRGVDTDTQYF
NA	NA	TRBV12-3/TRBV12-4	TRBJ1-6	TGTGCCAGCAGTTATAATAGAGGTGTTTCACCCCTCCACTTT	CASSYNRGVSPLHF
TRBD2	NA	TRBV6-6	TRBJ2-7	TGTGCCAGCACTCGGAGCGGGGGTACCTACGAGCAGTACTTC	CASTRSGGTYEQYF
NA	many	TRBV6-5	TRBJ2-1	TGTGCCAGCAGTCCGGCGCAACACAATGAGCAGTTCTTC	CASSPAQHNEQFF
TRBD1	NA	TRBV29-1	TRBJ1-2	TGCAGCGTTGAACCCGGACAGGGAAATAACTATGGCTACACCTTC	CSVEPGQGNNYGYTF
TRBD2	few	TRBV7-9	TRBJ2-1	TGTGCCAGCAGCCCGCAATGGGGACTAGCGGGGGCCAATGAGCAGTTCTTC	CASSPQWGLAGANEQFF
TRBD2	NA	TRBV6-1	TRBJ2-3	TGTGCCAGCAGGACATATAGCGGGGCCGGTGTAACAGATACGCAGTATTTT	CASRTYSGAGVTDTQYF
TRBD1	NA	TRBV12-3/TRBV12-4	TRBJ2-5	TGTGCCAGCCGCCTCGGGACAGGGGGCTGTGAGACCCAGTACTTC	CASRLGTGGCETQYF
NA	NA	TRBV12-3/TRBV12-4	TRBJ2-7	TGTGCCAGCAGTCCCACAGGGACCCCCTACGGGCAGTACTTC	CASSPTGTPYGQYF
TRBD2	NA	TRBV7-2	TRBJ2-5	TGTGCCAGCAGCCCAGGACTAGCGGGGGGTAAAGAGACCCAGTACTTC	CASSPGLAGGKETQYF
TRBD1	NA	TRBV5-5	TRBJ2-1	TGTGCCAGCAGCGTGCTGACAGGGGGCGCAGGTAATGAGCAGTTCTTC	CASSVLTGGAGNEQFF
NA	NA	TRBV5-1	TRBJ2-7	TGCGCCAGCAGCTTGGTACCGGGGGGCCTTTCCTACAATGAGCAGTACTTC	CASSLVPGGLSYNEQYF
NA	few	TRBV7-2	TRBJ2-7	TGTGCCAGCAGCCCCGGTCCCTCATCGGTGTACGAGCAGTACTTC	CASSPGPSSVYEQYF
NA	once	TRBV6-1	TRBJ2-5	TGTGCCAGCAGTGAGGCCCGGAGGGTAAACCAAGAGACCCAGTACTTC	CASSEARRVNQETQYF
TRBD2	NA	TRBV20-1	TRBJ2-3	TGCAGTGCATCCCGGGGGGGCCGAGACACAGATACGCAGTATTTT	CSASRGGRDTDTQYF
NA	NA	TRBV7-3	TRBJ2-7	TGTGCCAGCAGCTTAAGTAGTGGACCCTACGAGCAGTACTTC	CASSLSSGPYEQYF
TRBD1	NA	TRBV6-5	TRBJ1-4	TGTGCCAGCAGTTACCGACCAGGGGGCGACGAAAAACTGTTTTTT	CASSYRPGGDEKLFF
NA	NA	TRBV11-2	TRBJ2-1	TGTGCCAGCAGTTCCATGAGTCTAGAGCGGTTCTTC	CASSSMSLERFF
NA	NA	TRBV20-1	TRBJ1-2	TGCAGTGCCCCGGACAAATTCTATGGCTACACCTTC	CSAPDKFYGYTF
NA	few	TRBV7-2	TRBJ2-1	TGTGCCAGCAGCCCAGGTCTCGCTGAGCAGTTCTTC	CASSPGLAEQFF
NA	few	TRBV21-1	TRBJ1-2	TGTGCCAGCAGCAGTTTTGAGGGGCCCCCTGGCTACACCTTC	CASSSFEGPPGYTF
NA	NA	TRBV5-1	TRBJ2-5	TGCGCCAGCAGCTTCTATCCGGAGCAAGTGGACCAAGAGACCCAGTACTTC	CASSFYPEQVDQETQYF
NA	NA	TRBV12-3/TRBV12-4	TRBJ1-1	TGTGCCAGCAGTCCCAGCTATCTGAACACTGAAGCTTTCTTT	CASSPSYLNTEAFF
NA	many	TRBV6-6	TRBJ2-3	TGTGCCAGCAGTCCGGGACTGGACGCAGATACGCAGTATTTT	CASSPGLDADTQYF
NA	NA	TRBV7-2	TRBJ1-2	TGTGCCAGCAGCTTAGAGGGGCAGGGAGGTTGGAACTATGGCTACACCTTC	CASSLEGQGGWNYGYTF
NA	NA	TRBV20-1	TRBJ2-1	TGCAGTGTAAAACCATTTCCGGAGGGAGGTGCCTACAATGAGCAGTTCTTC	CSVKPFPEGGAYNEQFF
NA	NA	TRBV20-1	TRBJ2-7	TGCAGTGCCCTACACGGCACGGTCTCCTACGAGCAGTACTTC	CSALHGTVSYEQYF
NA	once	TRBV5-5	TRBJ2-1	TGTGCCAGCAGCGAAACAGATTCCTCATACAATGAGCAGTTCTTC	CASSETDSSYNEQFF
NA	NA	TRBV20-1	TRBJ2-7	TGCAGTGCTAGAAGATTCGGAACAACCTACGAGCAGTACTTC	CSARRFGTTYEQYF
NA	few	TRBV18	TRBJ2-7	TGTGCCAGCTCACCACTGGGTCGGGGGGCAAGTTACGAGCAGTACTTC	CASSPLGRGASYEQYF
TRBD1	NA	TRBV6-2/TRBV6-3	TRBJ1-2	TGTGCCAGCAGTTACCTGGGACAGGACTATGGCTACACCTTC	CASSYLGQDYGYTF
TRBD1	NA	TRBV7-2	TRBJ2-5	TGTGCCAGCAGCCCGAGACAGGGGGCGAAGACCCAGTACTTC	CASSPRQGAKTQYF
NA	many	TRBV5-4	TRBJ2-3	TGTGCCAGCAGCCCTGGGTTAAAAAGAGGCACAGATACGCAGTATTTT	CASSPGLKRGTDTQYF
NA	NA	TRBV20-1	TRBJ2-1	TGCAGTGCTAGAAGGTCCCAGAATGAGCAGTTCTTC	CSARRSQNEQFF
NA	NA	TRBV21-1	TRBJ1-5	TGTGCCAGCAGCCCTGGGGGTAGGACACCACATTATAGCAATCAGCCCCAGCATTTT	CASSPGGRTPHYSNQPQHF